Sequencing of this T cell receptor beta chain was carried out in a study of shared clonotypes between healthy human individuals. Study-wide findings and caveats: Across four donors, naive CD4 shared roughly 5%, naive CD8 more than 3%, memory CD4 roughly 2.2%, memory CD8 over 0.3%.

TCRdb keeps only in-frame clones here, not all; method: immunoSEQ multiplex PCR. The sample includes about 2.3 million clones, roughly 92% of them seen just once. V trimming: 3 bases; J trimming: 2 bases; junction bases outside the gene matches: 7. Germline assignment: CDR1 MNHEY and CDR2 SMNVEV (reference sequence). CDR3 length: 16 amino acids. Regarding this clone: Its target is unknown.

The TCR comes from a man between 18 and 29 years old in good health. Some clones in this sample may be carry-over from other donors' samples. The V gene is TRBV27, the J gene TRBJ2-1, with 7 positions matching TRBD1. Sequenced input: naive CD4+ T cells from PBMCs. Noted subset: CD45RA+ positively selected. CDR3 loop: CASSFWGTEPYNEQFF. The CDR3 DNA follows: TGTGCCAGCAGTTTCTGGGGGACAGAACCCTACAATGAGCAGTTCTTC.